What follows describes a single T cell receptor beta chain. The table came from immunoSEQ multiplex PCR; TCRdb's copy has only in-frame clones and leaves some out. The table records tens of thousands of clones, over 65% of them present only once. The data were taken from a study of siplizumab effects on memory and regulatory T cells. Germline CDR1 ENHRY, CDR2 SYGVKD. V lost 10 bases, J lost 2 bases, and 7 bases stayed unmatched. The CDR3 length is 13 residues. The origin of this receptor is a human donor in good health. The chain is built from TRBV10-3 and TRBJ1-1, with TRBD1 matching 7 bases. Specimen: memory CD4+ T cells sorted from blood. The DNA for the CDR3 is TGTGCCACGGAAGGGGGCAGTAACACTGAAGCTTTCTTT. It is translated as CATEGGSNTEAFF.